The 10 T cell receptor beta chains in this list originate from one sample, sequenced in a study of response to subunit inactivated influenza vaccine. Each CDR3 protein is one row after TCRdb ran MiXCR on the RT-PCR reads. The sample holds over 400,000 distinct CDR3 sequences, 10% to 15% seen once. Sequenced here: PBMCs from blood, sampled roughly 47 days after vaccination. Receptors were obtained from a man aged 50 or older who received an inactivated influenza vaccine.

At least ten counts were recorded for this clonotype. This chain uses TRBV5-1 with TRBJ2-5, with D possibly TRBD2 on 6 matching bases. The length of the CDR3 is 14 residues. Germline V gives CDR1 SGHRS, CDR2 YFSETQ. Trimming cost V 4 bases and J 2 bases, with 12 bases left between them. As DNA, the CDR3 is TGCGCCAGCAGCGAAGGGACTTCACAAGAGACCCAGTACTTC. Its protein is CASSEGTSQETQYF.

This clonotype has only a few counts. The chain's CDR3 is CSARMGRPYEQYF. The CDR3 region has the DNA TGCAGTGCGAGAATGGGGCGACCCTACGAGCAGTACTTC. The V call is TRBV20-1, the J call TRBJ2-7, with D perhaps matching TRBD1 (5 bases). The CDR3 consists of 13 residues. V was shortened by 6 bases and J by 2 bases, with 14 bases between the two germline ends. Germline CDR1 and CDR2: DFQATT and SNEGSKA (reference sequence).

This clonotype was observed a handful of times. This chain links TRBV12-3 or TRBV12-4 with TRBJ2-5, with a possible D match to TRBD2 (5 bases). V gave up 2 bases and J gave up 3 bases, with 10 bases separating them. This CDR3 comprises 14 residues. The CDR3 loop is CASSLRTPKETQYF. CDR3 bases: TGTGCCAGCAGTTTACGGACTCCCAAAGAGACCCAGTACTTC.

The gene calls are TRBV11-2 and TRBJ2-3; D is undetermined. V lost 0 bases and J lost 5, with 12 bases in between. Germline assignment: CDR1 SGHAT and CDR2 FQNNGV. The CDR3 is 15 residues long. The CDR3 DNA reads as TGTGCCAGCAGCTTAGATCGGGCGCCCGGAGATACGCAGTATTTT. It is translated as CASSLDRAPGDTQYF.

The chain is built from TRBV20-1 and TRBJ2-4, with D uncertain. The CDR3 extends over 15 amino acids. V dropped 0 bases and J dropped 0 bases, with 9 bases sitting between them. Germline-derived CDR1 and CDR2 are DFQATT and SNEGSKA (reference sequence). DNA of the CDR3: TGCAGTGCTAGAGACAGAAAACTAGCCAAAAACATTCAGTACTTC. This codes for CSARDRKLAKNIQYF.

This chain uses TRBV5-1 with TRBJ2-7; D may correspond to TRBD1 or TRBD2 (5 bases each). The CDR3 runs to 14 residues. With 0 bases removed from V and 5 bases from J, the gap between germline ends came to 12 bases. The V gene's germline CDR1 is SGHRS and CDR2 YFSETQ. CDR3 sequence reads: CASSLAGAVDEQYF. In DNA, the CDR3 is TGCGCCAGCAGCTTGGCCGGGGCAGTCGACGAGCAGTACTTC.

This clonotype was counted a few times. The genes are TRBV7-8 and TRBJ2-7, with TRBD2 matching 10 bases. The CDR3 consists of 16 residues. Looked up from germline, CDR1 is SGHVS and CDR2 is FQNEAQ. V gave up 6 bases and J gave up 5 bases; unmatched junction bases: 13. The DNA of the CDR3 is TGTGCCAGCAGGGGTCTAGCGGGAGCTGTTCTCGACGAGCAGTACTTC. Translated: CASRGLAGAVLDEQYF.

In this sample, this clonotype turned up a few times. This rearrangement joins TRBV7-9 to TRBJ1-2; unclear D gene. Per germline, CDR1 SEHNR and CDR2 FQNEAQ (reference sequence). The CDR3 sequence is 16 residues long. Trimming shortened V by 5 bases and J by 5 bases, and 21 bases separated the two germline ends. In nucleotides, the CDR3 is TGTGCCAGCAGCCGTGTCGGCGGGGATTTCCCATATGGCTACACCTTC. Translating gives CASSRVGGDFPYGYTF.

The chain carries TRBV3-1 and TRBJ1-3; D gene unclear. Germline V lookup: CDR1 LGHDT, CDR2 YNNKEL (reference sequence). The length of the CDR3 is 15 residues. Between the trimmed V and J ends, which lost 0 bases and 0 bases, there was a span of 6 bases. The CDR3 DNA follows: TGTGCCAGCAGCCAAGACACGCTCTCTGGAAACACCATATATTTT. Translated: CASSQDTLSGNTIYF.

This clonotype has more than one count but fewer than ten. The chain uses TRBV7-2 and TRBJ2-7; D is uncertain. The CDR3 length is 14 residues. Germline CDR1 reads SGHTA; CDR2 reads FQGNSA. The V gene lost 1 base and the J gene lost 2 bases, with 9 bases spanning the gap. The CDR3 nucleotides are TGTGCCAGCAGCTTAGGGGTAGGGCCCTACGAGCAGTACTTC. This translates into CASSLGVGPYEQYF. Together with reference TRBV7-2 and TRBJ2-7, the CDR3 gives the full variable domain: GAGVSQSPSNKVTEKGKDVELRCDPISGHTALYWYRQSLGQGLEFLIYFQGNSAPDKSGLPSDRFSAERTGGSVSTLTIQRTQQEDSAVYLCASSLGVGPYEQYFGPGTRLTVT.